These 27 T cell receptor beta chains were all obtained from the same sample, sequenced in a study of T cell responses to AZD1222 COVID-19 vaccine. The data were produced by immunoSEQ multiplex PCR, yet TCRdb's version contains in-frame clones alone and is incomplete. The table has more than 65,000 clones, approximately 87% seen once; the top ten hold 5.5% to 8%. Sequenced material: peripheral blood, taken on day 0 of AZD1222 vaccination. These receptors were obtained from an adult in good health.

This clone was seen once. The chain combines TRBV12-5 with TRBJ1-3; 7 bases map to TRBD1. Trimming at V came to 5 bases and at J to 2 bases, leaving 12 bases not matched to a gene. CDR3 length: 17 amino acids. Germline CDR1 LGHNT, CDR2 FRNRAP. The CDR3 nucleotides read TGTGCTAGTGGTCCAGGGACCACAGGGGCCGCTGGAAACACCATATATTTT. This codes for CASGPGTTGAAGNTIYF.

The genes are TRBV28 and TRBJ1-1; TRBD1 agrees at 7 bases. V dropped 8 bases and J dropped 5; count of bases not matched to a gene: 5. The CDR3 runs to 12 residues. Germline V gene sequence: CDR1 MDHEN, CDR2 SYDVKM. The CDR3 DNA sequence: TGTGCCAGCGGAAGGGGGCAAACTGAAGCTTTCTTT. This encodes CASGRGQTEAFF.

V is TRBV21-1 and J is TRBJ1-2. TRBV21-1 is classified as a pseudogene. The CDR3 totals 17 residues. The CDR3 region is CASTSRVGGTENYGYTF. In nucleotides, the CDR3 is TGTGCCAGCACCTCGAGGGTGGGAGGGACAGAGAACTATGGCTACACCTTC.

This clone was picked up one time. V and J are TRBV29-1 and TRBJ1-1, with a possible D match to TRBD1 (5 bases). The germline CDR1 and CDR2 sequences are SQVTM and ANQGSEA. This CDR3 comprises 13 residues. Deletions cut 3 bases from V and 0 bases from J, with 8 bases between. For the CDR3, the DNA is TGCAGCGTTGACGCAGGGATGAACACTGAAGCTTTCTTT. It is translated as CSVDAGMNTEAFF.

The V gene is TRBV6-5, the J gene TRBJ1-5, with D uncertain. The V gene's germline CDR1 is MNHEY and CDR2 SVGAGI. The germline V and J ends were trimmed by 0 bases and 3 bases, with 6 bases remaining between them. This CDR3 comprises 14 residues. This CDR3 is CASSYSDVNQPQHF. The CDR3 coding sequence is TGTGCCAGCAGTTACTCCGACGTCAATCAGCCCCAGCATTTT.

The genes are TRBV19 and TRBJ1-1, with TRBD1 matching 8 bases. Trimming cost V 9 bases and J 7 bases; bases outside gene matches: 1. CDR1 and CDR2 (germline): LNHDA, SQIVND (reference sequence). The length of the CDR3 is 10 residues. The CDR3 sequence: CASRGLEAFF. In DNA, the CDR3 is TGTGCCAGCAGGGGGCTTGAAGCTTTCTTT.

This clone was seen a single time. The chain recombines TRBV2 with TRBJ2-1; D call uncertain. Between the trimmed V and J ends, which lost 6 bases and 10 bases, there was a span of 16 bases. Germline V lookup: CDR1 SNHLY, CDR2 FYNNEI. The CDR3 extends over 13 amino acids. The DNA for the CDR3 is TGTGCCAGCAGCCCATTGACGCCGTGGGAGCAGTTCTTC. It yields the protein CASSPLTPWEQFF.

The chain has TRBV28 and TRBJ1-5; D is undetermined. With 5 bases removed from V and 3 bases from J, the gap between germline ends came to 14 bases. The CDR3 is 15 residues long. Germline V gene lookup returns CDR1 MDHEN and CDR2 SYDVKM. This CDR3 reads CASSPAPSINQPQHF. CDR3 sequence (DNA): TGTGCCAGCAGTCCCGCCCCGAGTATCAATCAGCCCCAGCATTTT.

The chain combines TRBV15 with TRBJ2-5; maybe TRBD2 (7 bases). The CDR3 contains 17 residues. Germline CDR1 is LNHNV and CDR2 is YYDKDF (reference sequence). The V end lost 1 base, the J end lost 1 base, and 16 bases lay between the germline ends. For the CDR3, the DNA is TGTGCCACCAGCAGAGTATGGGGGGGGGCGACCCAAGAGACCCAGTACTTC. It is translated as CATSRVWGGATQETQYF.

The CDR3 sequence: CASSQDRSGGALEQFF. The CDR3 DNA follows: TGTGCCAGCAGCCAAGATCGTAGCGGGGGGGCGCTTGAGCAGTTCTTC. The rearrangement joins TRBV3-1 (or the pseudogene TRBV3-2) to TRBJ2-1; TRBD2 agrees at 11 bases. Germline V CDR1 and CDR2: LGHDT, YNNKEL (reference sequence). This CDR3 has 16 residues. V was clipped by 0 bases and J by 9 bases; unmatched bases: 7.

J is TRBJ1-2 and V is TRBV6-5; D unresolved. Germline-derived CDR1 and CDR2 are MNHEY and SVGAGI. V shed 6 bases and J shed 4 bases, with 12 bases lying between them. This CDR3 contains 13 residues. The CDR3 is CASRAGPLYGYTF. In DNA form, the CDR3 reads TGTGCCAGCAGGGCCGGGCCCCTCTATGGCTACACCTTC.

The rearrangement uses TRBV5-4 and TRBJ2-5; the D is unclear. With 0 bases removed from V and 2 bases from J, the gap between germline ends came to 5 bases. This CDR3 region has 13 residues. The germline V gene encodes CDR1 SGHNT and CDR2 YYREEE (reference sequence). The CDR3 protein is CASSLGQQETQYF. CDR3 nucleotides: TGTGCCAGCAGCTTGGGCCAGCAAGAGACCCAGTACTTC.

This clone has a handful of counts. CDR3 DNA: TGCGCCAGCAGCCCTGAAGGTATACGGCAGGGGAACGCGAATGAGCAGTTCTTC. This translates into CASSPEGIRQGNANEQFF. The chain couples TRBV5-1 to TRBJ2-1; tentatively, D is TRBD1 (6 bases). The germline V gene has CDR1 SGHRS and CDR2 YFSETQ. This CDR3 has 18 residues. V lost 4 bases to trimming and J lost 7 bases, with 27 bases between them.

The chain joins TRBV3-1 (or the pseudogene TRBV3-2) to TRBJ1-6, with D uncertain. In germline, CDR1 is LGHDT, CDR2 YNNKEL (reference sequence). V was clipped by 0 bases and J by 4 bases, with 7 bases between them. The CDR3 loop spans 15 amino acids. CDR3: CASSQDGRYNSPLHF. CDR3 in DNA: TGTGCCAGCAGCCAAGACGGTCGGTATAATTCACCCCTCCACTTT.

In DNA, the CDR3 is TGTGCCAGCAGCTACACCGGGACAGGATCCTACAATGAGCAGTTCTTC. It specifies CASSYTGTGSYNEQFF. V and J are TRBV7-9 and TRBJ2-1, with 8 bases lining up with TRBD1. V gave up 4 bases and J gave up 1 base; unmatched junction bases: 6. Germline loops: CDR1 SEHNR, CDR2 FQNEAQ (reference sequence). This CDR3 is 16 amino acids long.

J is TRBJ2-1 and V is TRBV29-1; D call uncertain. Germline assignment: CDR1 SQVTM and CDR2 ANQGSEA. The ends were cut back, 3 bases at V and 6 bases at J, with 9 bases in the middle. The CDR3 spans 12 residues. CDR3 in DNA: TGCAGCGTTGACGCTTCGGGCAATGAGCAGTTCTTC. This sequence encodes CSVDASGNEQFF.

The CDR3 DNA is TGCGCCAGCAGCTTCGACAGGGGGAACTATGGCTACACCTTC. Residues: CASSFDRGNYGYTF. This chain connects TRBV5-1 to TRBJ1-2; 9 bases line up with TRBD1. Germline CDR1 and CDR2: SGHRS and YFSETQ. After removal of 2 bases from V and 2 bases from J, the junction contained 1 base not matched to a gene. The CDR3 has 14 amino acids.

The V call is TRBV20-1, the J call TRBJ2-7, with D unclear. CDR1 is DFQATT, CDR2 SNEGSKA, per germline (reference sequence). Between the trimmed V and J ends, which lost 3 bases and 6 bases, there was a span of 9 bases. This CDR3 is 11 amino acids long. The CDR3 region has the DNA TGCAGTGCTAGCCTGCCGTTCGAGCAGTACTTC. As protein: CSASLPFEQYF.

The chain couples TRBV5-5 to TRBJ1-1; D is unresolved. The germline V gene encodes CDR1 SGHKS and CDR2 YYEKEE (reference sequence). CDR3 length equals 15 residues. V lost 0 bases and J lost 2, with 11 bases in between. The CDR3 region is CASSLGVTGNTEAFF. The CDR3 DNA reads as TGTGCCAGCAGCTTGGGGGTGACTGGAAACACTGAAGCTTTCTTT. Complete variable domain (other parts from reference TRBV5-5 and TRBJ1-1): DAGVTQSPTHLIKTRGQQVTLRCSPISGHKSVSWYQQVLGQGPQFIFQYYEKEERGRGNFPDRFSARQFPNYSSELNVNALLLGDSALYLCASSLGVTGNTEAFFGQGTRLTVV.

This chain joins TRBV4-3 and TRBJ2-7; no definite D call. Germline CDR1 LGHNA, CDR2 YSLEER. The CDR3 extends over 15 amino acids. Trimming removed 0 bases from V and 0 bases from J, with 9 bases in between. The CDR3 nucleotides read TGCGCCAGCAGCCAAGATCCCGACACCTCCTACGAGCAGTACTTC. Translated, it gives CASSQDPDTSYEQYF.

The chain recombines TRBV4-3 with TRBJ2-3, with TRBD1 as a possible D gene (5 bases). V shed 0 bases and J shed 4 bases, with 11 bases lying between them. CDR3 length equals 15 residues. Germline values: CDR1 LGHNA, CDR2 YSLEER. CDR3 amino acids: CASSQDPLGADTQYF. CDR3 coding DNA: TGCGCCAGCAGCCAAGATCCCCTAGGGGCAGATACGCAGTATTTT.

The CDR3: CASSKTGGTEAFF. CDR3 sequence (DNA): TGTGCCAGCAGTAAGACAGGGGGCACTGAAGCTTTCTTT. This chain uses TRBV5-5 with TRBJ1-1; 9 bases map to TRBD1. V shed 5 bases, J shed 4 bases, and the junction held 3 bases outside the gene matches. In germline, CDR1 is SGHKS, CDR2 YYEKEE (reference sequence). The CDR3 has 13 residues.

CDR3 protein: CASSEETSGRSKNIQYF. The DNA for the CDR3 is TGTGCCAGCAGTGAGGAGACTAGCGGGAGATCCAAAAACATTCAGTACTTC. This sequence joins TRBV25-1 and TRBJ2-4, with TRBD2 identical over 12 bases. Germline CDR1 reads MGHDK; CDR2 reads SYGVNS. CDR3 length equals 17 residues. V lost 3 bases, J lost 2 bases, and 5 bases stayed unmatched.

This clone has only a few counts. Other DNA sequences of this sample code for an identical CDR3. J is TRBJ1-1 and V is TRBV12-3 or TRBV12-4; D ambiguous. V lost 0 bases and J lost 1, with 3 bases in between. The CDR3 contains 13 residues. CDR3: CASSLARNTEAFF. In DNA, the CDR3 is TGTGCCAGCAGTTTAGCTCGGAACACTGAAGCTTTCTTT.

The V gene is TRBV9, the J gene TRBJ1-2; D uncertain. Germline V gene sequence: CDR1 SGDLS, CDR2 YYNGEE. The CDR3 runs to 13 residues. With 2 bases removed from V and 5 bases from J, the gap between germline ends came to 10 bases. The CDR3 DNA reads as TGTGCCAGCAGCGTCGACGGTGCTTATGGCTACACCTTC. Translating gives CASSVDGAYGYTF.

The chain uses TRBV7-2 and TRBJ2-5; D not resolved. Deletions cut 1 base from V and 5 bases from J, with 8 bases between. This CDR3 spans 13 amino acids. In germline, CDR1 is SGHTA, CDR2 FQGNSA. The CDR3 DNA sequence: TGTGCCAGCAGCTTAGGCCTAGTTGAGACCCAGTACTTC. Translated, it gives CASSLGLVETQYF.

This rearrangement joins TRBV7-9 to TRBJ2-5; D remains ambiguous. The CDR3 sequence is 13 residues long. Germline V gives CDR1 SEHNR, CDR2 FQNEAQ (reference sequence). The germline V and J ends were trimmed by 3 bases and 5 bases, with 10 bases remaining between them. CDR3 nucleotides: TGTGCCAGCAGCTTTGTGGGCGGCGAGACCCAGTACTTC. This codes for CASSFVGGETQYF.